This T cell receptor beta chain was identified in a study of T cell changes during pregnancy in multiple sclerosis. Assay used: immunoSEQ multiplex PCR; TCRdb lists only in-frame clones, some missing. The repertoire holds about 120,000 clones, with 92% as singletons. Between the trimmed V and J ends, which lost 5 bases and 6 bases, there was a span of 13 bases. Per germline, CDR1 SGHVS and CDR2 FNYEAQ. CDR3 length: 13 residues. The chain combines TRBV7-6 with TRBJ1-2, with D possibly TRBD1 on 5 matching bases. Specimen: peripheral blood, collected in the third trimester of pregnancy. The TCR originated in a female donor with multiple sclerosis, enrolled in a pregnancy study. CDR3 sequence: CASSLRQGDGYTF. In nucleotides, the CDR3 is TGTGCCAGCAGCCTTCGGCAGGGCGATGGCTACACCTTC.